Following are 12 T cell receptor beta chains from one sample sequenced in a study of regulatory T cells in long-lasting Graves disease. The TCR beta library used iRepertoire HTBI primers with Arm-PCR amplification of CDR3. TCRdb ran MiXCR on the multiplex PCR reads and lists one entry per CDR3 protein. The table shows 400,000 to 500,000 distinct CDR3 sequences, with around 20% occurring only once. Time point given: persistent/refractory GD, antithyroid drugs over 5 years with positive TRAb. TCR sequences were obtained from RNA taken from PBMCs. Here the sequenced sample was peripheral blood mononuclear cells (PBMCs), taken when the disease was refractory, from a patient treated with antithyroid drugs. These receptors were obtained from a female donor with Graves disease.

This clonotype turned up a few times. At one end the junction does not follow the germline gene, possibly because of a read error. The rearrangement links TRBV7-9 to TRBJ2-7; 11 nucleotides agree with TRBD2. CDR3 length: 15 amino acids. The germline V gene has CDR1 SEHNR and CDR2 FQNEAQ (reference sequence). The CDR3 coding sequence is TGTGCCAGCAGCTCCACTAGCGGGAGCTCCAACGAGCAGTACTTC. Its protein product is CASSSTSGSSNEQYF. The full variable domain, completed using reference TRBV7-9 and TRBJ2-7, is DTGVSQNPRHKITKRGQNVTFRCDPISEHNRLYWYRQTLGQGPEFLTYFQNEAQLEKSRLLSDRFSAERPKGSFSTLEIQRTEQGDSAMYLCASSSTSGSSNEQYFGPGTRLTVT.

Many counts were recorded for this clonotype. The CDR3, as DNA: TGTGCCAGCAGTGACGGGACAACCCGCCAAAACATTCAGTACTTC. It codes for CASSDGTTRQNIQYF. V is TRBV6-1 and J is TRBJ2-4, with D perhaps TRBD1 (6 bases). Germline V lookup: CDR1 MNHNS, CDR2 SASEGT. V lost 3 bases and J 5 bases, leaving 14 bases between the germline ends. The CDR3 totals 15 residues.

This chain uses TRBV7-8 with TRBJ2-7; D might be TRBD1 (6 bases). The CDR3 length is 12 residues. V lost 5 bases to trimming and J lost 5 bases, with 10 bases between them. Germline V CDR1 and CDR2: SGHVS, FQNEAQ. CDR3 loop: CASSPRGNEQYF. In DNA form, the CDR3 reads TGTGCCAGCAGCCCCAGGGGAAACGAGCAGTACTTC.

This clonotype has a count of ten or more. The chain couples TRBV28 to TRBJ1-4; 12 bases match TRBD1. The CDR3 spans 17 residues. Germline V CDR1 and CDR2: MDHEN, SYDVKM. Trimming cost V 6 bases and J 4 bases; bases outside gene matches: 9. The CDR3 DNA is TGTGCCAGCAGCAATCGGGACAGGGGGCGGGTTAATGAAAAACTGTTTTTT. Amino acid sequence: CASSNRDRGRVNEKLFF.

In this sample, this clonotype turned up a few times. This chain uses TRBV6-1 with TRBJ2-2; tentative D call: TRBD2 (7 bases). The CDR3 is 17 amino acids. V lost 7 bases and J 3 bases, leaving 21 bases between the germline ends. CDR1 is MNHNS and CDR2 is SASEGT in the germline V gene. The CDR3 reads CASTRERGGADTGELFF. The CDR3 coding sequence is TGTGCCAGCACCCGTGAGAGGGGGGGCGCGGACACCGGGGAGCTGTTTTTT.

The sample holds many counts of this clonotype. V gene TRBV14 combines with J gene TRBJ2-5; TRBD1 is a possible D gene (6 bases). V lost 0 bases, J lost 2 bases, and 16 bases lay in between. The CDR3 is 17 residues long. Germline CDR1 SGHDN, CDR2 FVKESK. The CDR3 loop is CASSQDPPGTPQETQYF. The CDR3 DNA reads TGTGCCAGCAGCCAAGATCCCCCCGGGACACCGCAAGAGACCCAGTACTTC.

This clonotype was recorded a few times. The CDR3 DNA is TGTGCCACCAGTGATTTTAACAGCTACGAGCAGTACTTC. This encodes CATSDFNSYEQYF. The genes are TRBV24-1 and TRBJ2-7; unclear D gene. This CDR3 region has 13 residues. Trimming removed 1 base at V and 3 bases at J, with 6 bases between. Germline V gene sequence: CDR1 KGHDR, CDR2 SFDVKD.

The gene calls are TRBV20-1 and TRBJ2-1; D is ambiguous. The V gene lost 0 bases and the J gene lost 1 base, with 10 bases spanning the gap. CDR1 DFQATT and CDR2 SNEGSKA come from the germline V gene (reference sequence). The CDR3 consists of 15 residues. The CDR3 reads CSARESGVSYNEQFF. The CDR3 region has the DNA TGCAGTGCTAGAGAATCGGGCGTTTCCTACAATGAGCAGTTCTTC.

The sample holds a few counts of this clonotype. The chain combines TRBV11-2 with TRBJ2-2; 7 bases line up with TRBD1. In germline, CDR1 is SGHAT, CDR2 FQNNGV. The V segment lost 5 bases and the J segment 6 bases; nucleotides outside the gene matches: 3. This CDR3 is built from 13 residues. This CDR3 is CASSHRGPGELFF. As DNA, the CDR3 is TGTGCCAGCAGCCACAGGGGACCCGGGGAGCTGTTTTTT.

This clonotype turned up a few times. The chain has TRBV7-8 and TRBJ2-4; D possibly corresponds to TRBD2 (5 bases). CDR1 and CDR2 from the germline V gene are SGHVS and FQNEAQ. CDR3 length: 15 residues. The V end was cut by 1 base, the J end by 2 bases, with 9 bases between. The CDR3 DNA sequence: TGTGCCAGCAGCTTAGTTGGCGGGTCCAAAAACATTCAGTACTTC. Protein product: CASSLVGGSKNIQYF.

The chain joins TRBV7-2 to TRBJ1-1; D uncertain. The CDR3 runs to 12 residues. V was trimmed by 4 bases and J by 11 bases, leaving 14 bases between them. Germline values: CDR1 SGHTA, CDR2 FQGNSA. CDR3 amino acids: CASSSTDLGAFF. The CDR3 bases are TGTGCCAGCAGCTCCACCGACTTGGGGGCTTTCTTT.

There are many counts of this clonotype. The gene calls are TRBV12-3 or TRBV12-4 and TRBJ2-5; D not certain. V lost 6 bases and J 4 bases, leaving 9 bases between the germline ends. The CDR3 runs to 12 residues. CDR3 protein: CASSLEVETQYF. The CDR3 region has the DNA TGTGCCAGCAGCCTCGAGGTAGAGACCCAGTACTTC.